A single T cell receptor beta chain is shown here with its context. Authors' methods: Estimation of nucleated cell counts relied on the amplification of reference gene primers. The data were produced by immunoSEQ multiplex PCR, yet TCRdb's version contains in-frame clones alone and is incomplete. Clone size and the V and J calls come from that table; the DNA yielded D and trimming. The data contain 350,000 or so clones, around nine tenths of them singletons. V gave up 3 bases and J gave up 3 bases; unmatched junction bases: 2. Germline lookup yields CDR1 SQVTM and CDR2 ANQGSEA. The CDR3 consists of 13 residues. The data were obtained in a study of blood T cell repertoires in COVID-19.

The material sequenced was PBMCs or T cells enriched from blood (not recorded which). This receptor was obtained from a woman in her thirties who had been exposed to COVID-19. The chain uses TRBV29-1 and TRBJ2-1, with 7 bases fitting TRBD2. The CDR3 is CSVDGGSYNEQFF. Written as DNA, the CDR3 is TGCAGCGTTGACGGCGGGAGCTACAATGAGCAGTTCTTC.